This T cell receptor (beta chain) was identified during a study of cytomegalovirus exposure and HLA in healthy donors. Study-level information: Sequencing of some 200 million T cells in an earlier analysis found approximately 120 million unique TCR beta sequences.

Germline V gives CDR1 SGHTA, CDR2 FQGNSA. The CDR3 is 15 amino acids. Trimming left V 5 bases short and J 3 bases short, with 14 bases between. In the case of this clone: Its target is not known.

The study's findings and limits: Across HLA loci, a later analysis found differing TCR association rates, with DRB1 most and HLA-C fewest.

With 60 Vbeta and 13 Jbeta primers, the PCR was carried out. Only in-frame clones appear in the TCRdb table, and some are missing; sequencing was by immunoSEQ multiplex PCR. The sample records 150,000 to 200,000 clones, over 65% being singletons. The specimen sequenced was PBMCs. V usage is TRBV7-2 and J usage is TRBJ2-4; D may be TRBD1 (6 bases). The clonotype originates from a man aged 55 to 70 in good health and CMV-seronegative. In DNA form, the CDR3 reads TGTGCCAGCAGCCTAGAGGGGACACTCAAAAACATTCAGTACTTC. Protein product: CASSLEGTLKNIQYF.